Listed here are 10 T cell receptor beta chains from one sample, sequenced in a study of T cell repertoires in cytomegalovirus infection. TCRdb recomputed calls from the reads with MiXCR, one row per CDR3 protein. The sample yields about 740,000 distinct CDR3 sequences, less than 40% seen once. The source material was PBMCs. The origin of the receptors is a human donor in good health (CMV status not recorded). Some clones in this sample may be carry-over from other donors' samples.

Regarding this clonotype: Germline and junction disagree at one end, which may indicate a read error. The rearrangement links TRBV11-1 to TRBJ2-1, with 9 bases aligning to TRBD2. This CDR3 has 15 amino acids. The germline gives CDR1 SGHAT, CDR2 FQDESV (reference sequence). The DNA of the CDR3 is TGTGCCAGCAGCTTATTGCGGGAGGGCTACAATGAGCAGTGCTTC. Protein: CASSLLREGYNEQCF.

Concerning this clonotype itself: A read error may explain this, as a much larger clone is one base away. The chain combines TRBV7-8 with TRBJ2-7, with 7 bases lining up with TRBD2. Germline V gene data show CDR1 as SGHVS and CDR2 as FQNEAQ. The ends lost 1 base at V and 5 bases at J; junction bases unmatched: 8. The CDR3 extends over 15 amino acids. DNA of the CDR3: TGTGCCAGCAGCTTAGTAGAGGGAGGGCCCGACGAGCAGTACTTC. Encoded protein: CASSLVEGGPDEQYF.

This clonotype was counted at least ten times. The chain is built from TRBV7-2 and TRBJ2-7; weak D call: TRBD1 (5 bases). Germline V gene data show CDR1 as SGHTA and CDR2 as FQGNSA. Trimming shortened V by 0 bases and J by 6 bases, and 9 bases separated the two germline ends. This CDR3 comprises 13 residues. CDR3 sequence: CASSLAYDSEQYF. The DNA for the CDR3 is TGTGCCAGCAGCTTAGCCTATGACAGCGAGCAGTACTTC. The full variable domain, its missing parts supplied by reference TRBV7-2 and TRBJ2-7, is GAGVSQSPSNKVTEKGKDVELRCDPISGHTALYWYRQSLGQGLEFLIYFQGNSAPDKSGLPSDRFSAERTGGSVSTLTIQRTQQEDSAVYLCASSLAYDSEQYFGPGTRLTVT.

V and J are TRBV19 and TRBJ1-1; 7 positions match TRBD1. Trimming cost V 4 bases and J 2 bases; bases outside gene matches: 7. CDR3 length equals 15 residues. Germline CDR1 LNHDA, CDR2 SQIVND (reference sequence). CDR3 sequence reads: CASSNYRDRNTEAFF. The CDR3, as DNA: TGTGCCAGTAGTAACTACCGGGACAGAAACACTGAAGCTTTCTTT.

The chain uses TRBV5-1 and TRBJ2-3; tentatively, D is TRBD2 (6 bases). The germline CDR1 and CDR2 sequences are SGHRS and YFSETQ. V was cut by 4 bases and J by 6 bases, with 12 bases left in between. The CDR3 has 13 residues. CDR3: CASSNLASDTQYF. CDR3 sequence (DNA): TGCGCCAGCAGCAATCTAGCGTCCGATACGCAGTATTTT.

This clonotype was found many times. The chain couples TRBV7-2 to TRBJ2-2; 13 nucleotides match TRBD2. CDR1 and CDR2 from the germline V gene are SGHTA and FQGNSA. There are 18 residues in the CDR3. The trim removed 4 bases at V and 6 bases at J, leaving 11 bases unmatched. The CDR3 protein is CASSSAGLAGRSPGELFF. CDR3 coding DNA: TGTGCCAGCAGCTCGGCGGGACTAGCGGGACGTAGTCCCGGGGAGCTGTTTTTT.

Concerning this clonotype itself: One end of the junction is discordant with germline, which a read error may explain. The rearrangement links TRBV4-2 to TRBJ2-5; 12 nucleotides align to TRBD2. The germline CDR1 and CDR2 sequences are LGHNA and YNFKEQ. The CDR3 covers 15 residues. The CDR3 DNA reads TGTGCCAGCAGCCCGACTAGCGGGAGAGGAGAGACCCAGTCCTTC. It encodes CASSPTSGRGETQSF.

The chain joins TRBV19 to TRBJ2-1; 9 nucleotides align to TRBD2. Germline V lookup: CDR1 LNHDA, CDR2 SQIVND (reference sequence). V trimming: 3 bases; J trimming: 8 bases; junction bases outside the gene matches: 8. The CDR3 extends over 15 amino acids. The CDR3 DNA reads TGTGCCAGTAGTATCGTCCTAGCGGGACCTTATGAGCAGTTCTTC. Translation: CASSIVLAGPYEQFF.

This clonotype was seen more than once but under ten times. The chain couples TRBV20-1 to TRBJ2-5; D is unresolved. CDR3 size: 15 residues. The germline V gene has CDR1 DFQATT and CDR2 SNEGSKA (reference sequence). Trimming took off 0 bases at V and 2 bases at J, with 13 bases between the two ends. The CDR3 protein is CSARDGRNLQETQYF. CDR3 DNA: TGCAGTGCTAGAGATGGTCGGAACCTTCAAGAGACCCAGTACTTC.

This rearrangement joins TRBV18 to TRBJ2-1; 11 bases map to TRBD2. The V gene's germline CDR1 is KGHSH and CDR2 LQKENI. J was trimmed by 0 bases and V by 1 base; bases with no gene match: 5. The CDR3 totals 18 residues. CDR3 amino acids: CASSPLAGGPPSYNEQFF. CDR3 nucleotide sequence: TGTGCCAGCTCACCACTAGCGGGAGGGCCTCCCTCCTACAATGAGCAGTTCTTC. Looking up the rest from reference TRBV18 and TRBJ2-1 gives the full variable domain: NAGVMQNPRHLVRRRGQEARLRCSPMKGHSHVYWYRQLPEEGLKFMVYLQKENIIDESGMPKERFSAEFPKEGPSILRIQQVVRGDSAAYFCASSPLAGGPPSYNEQFFGPGTRLTVL.